This T cell receptor (beta chain) stems from a study of T cell repertoires in cytomegalovirus infection. The wider study: Public TCR beta signature analysis indicated the presence of both CMV infection and matching HLA type. Study observations and caveats: The cumulative frequency of public TCR beta families distinguished individuals who carried CMV together with the relevant HLA. Ex vivo, HLA-C-restricted CMV-specific TCR beta clonotypes prevailed over the rest of the response.

This clonotype was seen at least ten times. Its antigen is unidentified. TCRdb ran MiXCR on the reads and lists one entry per CDR3 protein. The repertoire holds 650,000 to 900,000 distinct CDR3 sequences, with under 35% as singletons. V was clipped by 5 bases and J by 4 bases, with 9 bases between them. The CDR3 loop spans 12 amino acids. This sequence was found in a human donor in good health (CMV status not recorded). Some clones in this sample may be carry-over from other donors' samples. Specimen: cultured CD8+ T cells from PBMCs, collected from culture after CMV antigen stimulation. The chain combines TRBV12-3 or TRBV12-4 with TRBJ2-7; no definite D call. The CDR3 coding sequence is TGTGCCAGCAGTCCAAGACTGTACGAGCAGTACTTC. As protein: CASSPRLYEQYF.